Sequencing of this T cell receptor (beta chain) was carried out in a study of T-cell memory formation after mild COVID-19. Study-level findings and limits: Pre-infection memory already had some responding clones, implying cross-reactive memory joined. The second-wave clones peaking on day 37 were not confirmed as SARS-CoV-2-specific.

Via MiXCR, TCRdb re-called the 5' RACE reads, giving one row per CDR3 protein. This table has roughly 28,000 distinct CDR3 sequences, roughly 12% appearing once. This clonotype was found many times. Its antigen is not known. Germline-derived CDR1 and CDR2 are DFQATT and SNEGSKA (reference sequence). V lost 6 bases and J 6 bases, leaving 15 bases between the germline ends. This CDR3 comprises 14 residues. The rearrangement links TRBV20-1 to TRBJ1-6; D perhaps matches TRBD1 (5 bases). This TCR came from an adult woman who had mild COVID-19 (a few samples of this study predate the infection). Cell type and time point are not known. The sequencing input was PBMCs or a T cell subset sorted from them (not recorded which). In DNA form, the CDR3 reads TGCAGTGCCTCCTCCCAGGGTGGTAATTCACCCCTCCACTTT. Translating it yields CSASSQGGNSPLHF.